One sample yielded the 8 T cell receptor beta chains listed below, sequenced in a study of shared clonotypes between healthy human individuals. Profiling relied on immunoSEQ multiplex PCR, and the TCRdb table lists in-frame clones only, not all of them. The sample includes some 2,000,000 clones, 85% to 95% of them seen just once. The material sequenced was naive CD4+ T cells sorted from blood. Subset described: CD45RA+ positively selected. These receptors all come from a man aged 18-30 years in good health.

This chain connects TRBV5-4 to TRBJ2-3, with TRBD2 matching 10 bases. This CDR3 is built from 15 residues. V lost 7 bases, J lost 2 bases, and 7 bases stayed unmatched. Per germline, CDR1 SGHNT and CDR2 YYREEE (reference sequence). The CDR3 coding sequence is TGTGCCAGCGGGTCTAGCGGGGGTCTCACAGATACGCAGTATTTT. Its protein product is CASGSSGGLTDTQYF. Using reference TRBV5-4 and TRBJ2-3 for the parts outside the CDR3, the full variable domain is ETGVTQSPTHLIKTRGQQVTLRCSSQSGHNTVSWYQQALGQGPQFIFQYYREEENGRGNFPPRFSGLQFPNYSSELNVNALELDDSALYLCASGSSGGLTDTQYFGPGTRLTVL.

The rearrangement joins TRBV28 to TRBJ2-5; D may be TRBD1 (8 bases). CDR3 size: 15 residues. Germline loops: CDR1 MDHEN, CDR2 SYDVKM. V was cut by 8 bases and J by 5 bases, with 21 bases left in between. The CDR3 protein is CASGFGQGLRETQYF. Here the CDR3 DNA reads TGTGCCAGCGGCTTCGGACAGGGACTAAGGGAGACCCAGTACTTC.

Points on this clone: The same CDR3 arises from other DNA sequences in this sample as well. The CDR3 DNA is TGTGCCAGCAGCCCCTCAACGGATACGCAGTATTTT. Amino acids: CASSPSTDTQYF. The chain joins TRBV7-9 to TRBJ2-3, with D unresolved. Germline lookup yields CDR1 SEHNR and CDR2 FQNEAQ (reference sequence). The CDR3 has 12 amino acids. V lost 5 bases and J 6 bases, leaving 9 bases between the germline ends.

The chain recombines TRBV9 with TRBJ2-3; D is undetermined. Trimming removed 4 bases at V and 8 bases at J, with 11 bases between. The CDR3 totals 12 residues. Germline V gene sequence: CDR1 SGDLS, CDR2 YYNGEE. CDR3 nucleotide sequence: TGTGCCAGCAGCAGTCTAGGGCGTACGCAGTATTTT. Protein sequence: CASSSLGRTQYF.

CDR3 nucleotides: TGTGCCAGCAGTCGGGGGAACACCATATATTTT. Protein: CASSRGNTIYF. This chain connects TRBV9 to TRBJ1-3; TRBD1 might be the D (5 bases). Trimming left V 5 bases short and J 7 bases short, with 7 bases between. Germline-derived CDR1 and CDR2 are SGDLS and YYNGEE. This CDR3 contains 11 residues.

Points on this clone: One end of the junction is discordant with germline, which a read error may explain. This chain links TRBV9 with TRBJ1-1; D gene unclear. CDR1 and CDR2 from the germline V gene are SGDLS and YYNGEE. CDR3 size: 14 residues. CDR3 amino acids: CASSVDEGNAEAFF. The CDR3 DNA reads as TGTGCCAGCAGCGTAGATGAAGGGAACGCTGAAGCTTTCTTT.

The genes are TRBV27 and TRBJ1-2; maybe TRBD1 (5 bases). V was clipped by 7 bases and J by 5 bases, with 17 bases between them. Germline V gene data show CDR1 as MNHEY and CDR2 as SMNVEV (reference sequence). This CDR3 spans 14 amino acids. The CDR3 coding sequence is TGTGCCAGCATGAAGTTGGATGGGGGATATGGCTACACCTTC. Protein product: CASMKLDGGYGYTF.

The chain combines TRBV13 with TRBJ2-1; D is unclear. Deletions cut 5 bases from V and 5 bases from J, with 10 bases between. The CDR3 loop spans 13 amino acids. The germline gives CDR1 PRHDT, CDR2 FYEKMQ (reference sequence). The CDR3 nucleotides are TGTGCCAGCAGCCTCTCAACGAACAATGAGCAGTTCTTC. Translating it yields CASSLSTNNEQFF.